This T cell receptor (beta chain) was sequenced during a study of blood T cell repertoires in COVID-19. This table comes from immunoSEQ multiplex PCR, and its TCRdb copy is limited to in-frame clones, with some not included. The sample records tens of thousands of clones, less than 75% being singletons. This clone appeared a few times. CDR3 size: 12 residues. With V trimmed by 8 bases and J by 7 bases, 2 bases remained unmatched. In germline, CDR1 is SGHTA, CDR2 FQGNSA. The TCR originated in a man between 60 and 75 years old with acute or convalescent COVID-19. The chain links TRBV7-2 to TRBJ1-6, with 7 bases lining up with TRBD1. Source material: peripheral blood. DNA of the CDR3: TGTGCCAGCCGGGACAGAAATTCACCCCTCCACTTT. Its translation: CASRDRNSPLHF.